Reported below is one T cell receptor beta chain. Its antigen remains unidentified. This entry is derived from a study of vaccination effects on CD4 cells after COVID-19. Study-level results: Healthy vaccinees' vaccine-induced clones included only 1 of 255 cross-reacting with common cold coronaviruses.

In the ViraFEST assay, antigen-specific CD4+ clonotypes were identified by expansion after peptide-pool stimulation. Having been cultured for 10 days, the cells underwent CD4+ T cell isolation. Nobody among the vaccine recipients had prior SARS-CoV-2 infection (nucleocapsid antibodies were negative). At days 3 and 7, half of the medium was exchanged for IL-2 medium. Generated by immunoSEQ multiplex PCR, the TCRdb table keeps only in-frame clones and is missing some. Altogether more than 30,000 clones are present, over 65% being singletons, with the ten largest covering about 15%. The CDR3 sequence is 20 residues long.

V and J are TRBV21-1 and TRBJ1-4; the table assigns TRBD1, which was not confirmed against the DNA. TRBV21-1 is classified as a pseudogene. The origin of this receptor is a human donor who received a COVID-19 vaccine. The starting material was CD4+ T cells from PBMCs cultured with HCoV-OC43 spike peptides, obtained before COVID-19 vaccination. The subset was: HCoV-OC43 spike overlapping peptide pool stimulation. The CDR3 DNA reads as TGTGCCAGCAGCAAAGCGGGGGCCACGTGTACGGCAGGCGCTGTTGAAAAACTGTTTTTT. Translation gives CASSKAGATCTAGAVEKLFF.